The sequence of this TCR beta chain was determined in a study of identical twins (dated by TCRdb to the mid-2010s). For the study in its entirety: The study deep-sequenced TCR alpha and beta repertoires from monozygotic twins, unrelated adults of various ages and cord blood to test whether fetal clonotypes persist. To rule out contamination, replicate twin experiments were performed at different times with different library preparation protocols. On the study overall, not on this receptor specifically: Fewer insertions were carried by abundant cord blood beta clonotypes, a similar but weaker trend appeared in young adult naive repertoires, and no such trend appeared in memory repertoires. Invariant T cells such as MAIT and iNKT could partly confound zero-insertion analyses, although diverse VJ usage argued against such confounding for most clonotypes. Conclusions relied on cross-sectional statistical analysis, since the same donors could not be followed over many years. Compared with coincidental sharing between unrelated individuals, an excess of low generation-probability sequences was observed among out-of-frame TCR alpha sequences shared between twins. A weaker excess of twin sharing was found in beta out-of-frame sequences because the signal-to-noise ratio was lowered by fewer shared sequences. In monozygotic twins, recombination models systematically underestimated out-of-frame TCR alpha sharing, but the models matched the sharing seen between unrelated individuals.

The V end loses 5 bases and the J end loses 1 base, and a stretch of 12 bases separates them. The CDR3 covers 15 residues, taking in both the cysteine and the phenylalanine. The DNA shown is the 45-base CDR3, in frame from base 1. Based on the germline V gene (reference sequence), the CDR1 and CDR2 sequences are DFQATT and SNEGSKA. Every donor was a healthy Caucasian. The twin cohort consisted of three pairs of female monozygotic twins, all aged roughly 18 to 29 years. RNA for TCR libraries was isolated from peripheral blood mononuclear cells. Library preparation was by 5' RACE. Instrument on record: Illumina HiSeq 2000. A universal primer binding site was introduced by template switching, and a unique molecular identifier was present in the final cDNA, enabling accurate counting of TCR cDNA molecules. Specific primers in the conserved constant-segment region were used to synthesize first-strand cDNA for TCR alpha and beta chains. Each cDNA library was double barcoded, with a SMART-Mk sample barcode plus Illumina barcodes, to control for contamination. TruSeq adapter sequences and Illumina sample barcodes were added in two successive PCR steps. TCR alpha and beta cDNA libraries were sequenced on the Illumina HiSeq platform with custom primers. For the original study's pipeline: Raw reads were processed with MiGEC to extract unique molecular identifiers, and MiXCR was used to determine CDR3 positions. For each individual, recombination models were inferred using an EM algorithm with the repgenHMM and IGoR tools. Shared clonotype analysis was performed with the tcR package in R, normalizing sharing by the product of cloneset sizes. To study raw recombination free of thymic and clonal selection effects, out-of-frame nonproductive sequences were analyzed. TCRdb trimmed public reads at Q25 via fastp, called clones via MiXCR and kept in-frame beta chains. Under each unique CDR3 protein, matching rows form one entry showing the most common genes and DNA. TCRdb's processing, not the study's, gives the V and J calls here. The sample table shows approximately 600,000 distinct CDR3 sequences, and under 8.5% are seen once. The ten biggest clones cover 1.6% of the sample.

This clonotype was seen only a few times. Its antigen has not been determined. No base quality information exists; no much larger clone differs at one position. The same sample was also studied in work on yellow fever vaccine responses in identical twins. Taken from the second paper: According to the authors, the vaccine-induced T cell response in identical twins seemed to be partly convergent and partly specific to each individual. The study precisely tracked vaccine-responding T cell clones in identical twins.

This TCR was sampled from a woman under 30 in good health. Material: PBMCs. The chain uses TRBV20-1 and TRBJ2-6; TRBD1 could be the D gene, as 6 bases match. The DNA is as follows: TGCAGTGCTGCCTTGGGGGCTTCTGGGGCCAACGTCCTGACTTTC. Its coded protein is CSAALGASGANVLTF.